This is a list of T cell receptor beta chains from one sample in a study of cytomegalovirus exposure and HLA in healthy donors. Clones were sequenced by immunoSEQ multiplex PCR, and TCRdb holds only the in-frame ones, with some missing. The sample lists 140,000 to 150,000 clones; roughly 9.4% were seen once. The specimen sequenced was PBMCs. The receptors stem from a male donor in good health and CMV-seronegative. CDR3s include the opening cysteine and the closing phenylalanine or tryptophan. The D gene is left open where the match is weak. Part of the rows lack a size; the others show once, few, many or a class for expanded clones.

V gene,D gene,J gene,clone size,CDR3 protein,CDR3 DNA
TRBV5-6,-,TRBJ1-2,-,CASSHKGQNYGYTF,TGTGCCAGCAGCCACAAAGGACAGAACTATGGCTACACCTTC
TRBV29-1,TRBD2,TRBJ2-7,-,CSVEDQPASGGGFYEQYF,TGCAGCGTTGAAGATCAACCCGCCAGCGGGGGGGGATTCTACGAGCAGTACTTC
TRBV4-3,TRBD2,TRBJ2-2,-,CASSRAGLAMGFAGELFF,TGCGCCAGCAGCCGAGCGGGACTCGCGATGGGGTTCGCCGGGGAGCTGTTTTTT
TRBV19,TRBD1,TRBJ1-6,few,CASSPTGGNSPLHF,TGTGCCAGTAGCCCGACAGGGGGTAATTCACCCCTCCACTTT
TRBV5-1,TRBD1,TRBJ1-2,few,CASGQGSYGYTF,TGCGCCAGCGGACAGGGGTCCTATGGCTACACCTTC
TRBV27,TRBD2,TRBJ2-3,few,CASSPNLLAASTDTQYF,TGTGCCAGCAGCCCTAACCTACTAGCGGCCAGCACAGATACGCAGTATTTT
TRBV6-5,-,TRBJ2-3,-,CASSYLKGSDTQYF,TGTGCCAGCAGTTACCTTAAGGGGTCAGATACGCAGTATTTT
TRBV6-1,TRBD2,TRBJ2-3,few,CASSEWAGEGTDTQYF,TGTGCCAGCAGTGAATGGGCGGGAGAAGGAACAGATACGCAGTATTTT
TRBV7-2,TRBD1,TRBJ2-2,-,CASRSTRGQGALGGELFF,TGTGCCAGCAGATCGACGAGGGGACAGGGGGCGCTCGGCGGGGAGCTGTTTTTT
TRBV5-1,-,TRBJ2-7,few,CASSLIQGRYYEQYF,TGCGCCAGCAGCTTGATCCAGGGCAGGTACTACGAGCAGTACTTC
TRBV14,TRBD1,TRBJ1-2,few,CASSLYPGQGNYGYTF,TGTGCCAGCAGCCTTTATCCGGGACAGGGAAACTATGGCTACACCTTC
TRBV4-3,-,TRBJ2-5,-,CASSQGTRTDQETQYF,TGCGCCAGCAGCCAAGGGACAAGGACAGACCAAGAGACCCAGTACTTC
TRBV13,TRBD2,TRBJ2-5,few,CASSHPGLAGDDETQYF,TGTGCCAGCAGCCATCCGGGACTAGCGGGAGATGACGAGACCCAGTACTTC
TRBV5-4,-,TRBJ1-6,-,CASSLEQGNSPLHF,TGTGCCAGCAGCTTGGAACAGGGTAATTCACCCCTCCACTTT
TRBV5-4,TRBD2,TRBJ2-2,few,CASSTGTSVNTGELFF,TGTGCCAGCAGCACCGGGACTAGTGTGAACACCGGGGAGCTGTTTTTT
TRBV6-1,-,TRBJ2-7,few,CASSEQWEQHF,TGTGCCAGCAGTGAGCAGTGGGAGCAGCACTTC
TRBV7-6,TRBD2,TRBJ2-3,-,CASSLELAGSTDTQYF,TGTGCCAGCAGCTTAGAACTAGCGGGGAGCACAGATACGCAGTATTTT
TRBV7-3,TRBD1,TRBJ2-1,few,CASSPWGQGTYNEQFF,TGTGCCAGCAGCCCATGGGGACAGGGAACCTACAATGAGCAGTTCTTC
TRBV7-9,TRBD2,TRBJ2-1,-,CASSGGTSGGAYNEQFF,TGTGCCAGCAGCGGCGGGACTAGCGGGGGGGCATACAATGAGCAGTTCTTC
TRBV19,-,TRBJ1-2,-,CASSIDHTSGKNYGYTF,TGTGCCAGTAGTATAGATCATACTTCAGGGAAAAACTATGGCTACACCTTC
TRBV19,-,TRBJ1-1,-,CASSPGNPGAFF,TGTGCCAGTAGTCCAGGGAATCCTGGAGCTTTCTTT
TRBV10-3,TRBD1,TRBJ1-2,few,CAISGDSGWTYGYTF,TGTGCCATCAGTGGGGACAGTGGATGGACGTATGGCTACACCTTC
TRBV4-3,TRBD1,TRBJ2-5,-,CASSQDPGQGGQETQYF,TGCGCCAGCAGCCAGGACCCCGGACAGGGAGGTCAAGAGACCCAGTACTTC
TRBV29-1,TRBD2,TRBJ2-1,few,CSVGGTSGSPDNEQFF,TGCAGCGTTGGAGGGACTAGCGGGAGCCCAGACAATGAGCAGTTCTTC
TRBV2,-,TRBJ2-3,few,CASRIPGLGNTDTQYF,TGTGCCAGCAGGATCCCGGGACTCGGAAACACAGATACGCAGTATTTT
TRBV18,-,TRBJ1-5,-,CASSRRASEPQHF,TGTGCCAGCTCACGGAGGGCTTCTGAGCCCCAGCATTTT
TRBV7-2,TRBD1,TRBJ2-1,few,CASSLGKGRGTNEQFF,TGTGCCAGCAGCCTCGGAAAGGGCAGGGGGACAAATGAGCAGTTCTTC
TRBV29-1,-,TRBJ1-1,few,CSAPTGTEAFF,TGCAGCGCACCGACGGGCACTGAAGCTTTCTTT
TRBV15,TRBD2,TRBJ2-3,few,CATSRDEAGEWGDTQYF,TGTGCCACCAGCCGCGACGAGGCGGGAGAATGGGGAGATACGCAGTATTTT
TRBV2,-,TRBJ2-1,few,CASTLDRTTYNEQFF,TGTGCCAGCACCCTAGACAGGACCACCTACAATGAGCAGTTCTTC
TRBV6-5,-,TRBJ1-1,few,CASSYSGLPRAEAFF,TGTGCCAGCAGTTACTCCGGACTCCCGCGGGCTGAAGCTTTCTTT
TRBV10-1,TRBD1,TRBJ1-5,-,CASRPGTDNQPQHF,TGCGCCAGCAGGCCCGGGACAGATAATCAGCCCCAGCATTTT
TRBV27,-,TRBJ1-4,few,CASSEAIRGAAEKLFF,TGTGCCAGCAGTGAGGCAATTCGGGGGGCCGCGGAAAAACTGTTTTTT
TRBV28,-,TRBJ1-5,-,CASSFFREDQPQHF,TGTGCCAGCAGTTTTTTTCGGGAGGATCAGCCCCAGCATTTT
TRBV18,TRBD1,TRBJ1-2,few,CASSPGLDRAYGYTF,TGTGCCAGCTCACCGGGACTCGACAGGGCGTACGGCTACACCTTC
TRBV7-9,-,TRBJ2-5,-,CASSLQETQYF,TGTGCCAGCAGCCTGCAAGAGACCCAGTACTTC
TRBV28,-,TRBJ1-2,-,CASSHQGYTF,TGTGCCAGCAGTCACCAGGGCTACACCTTC
TRBV10-3,-,TRBJ1-2,few,CAISQGSNYGYTF,TGTGCCATATCCCAGGGCAGTAACTATGGCTACACCTTC
TRBV7-5,-,TRBJ2-7,-,CARSGGTGSYEQYF,TGTGCCAGAAGCGGGGGGACAGGGAGTTACGAGCAGTACTTC